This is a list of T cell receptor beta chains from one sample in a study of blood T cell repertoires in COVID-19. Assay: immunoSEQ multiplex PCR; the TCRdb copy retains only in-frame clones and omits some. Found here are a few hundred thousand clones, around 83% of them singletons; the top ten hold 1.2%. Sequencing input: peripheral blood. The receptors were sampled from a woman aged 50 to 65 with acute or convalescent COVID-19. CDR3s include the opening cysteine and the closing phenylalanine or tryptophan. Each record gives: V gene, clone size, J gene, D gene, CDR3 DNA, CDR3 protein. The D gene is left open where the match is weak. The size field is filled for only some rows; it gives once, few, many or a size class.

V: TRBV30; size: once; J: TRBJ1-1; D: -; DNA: TGTGCCTGGAGTCTAACAGAAGCTGAAGCTTTCTTT; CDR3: CAWSLTEAEAFF
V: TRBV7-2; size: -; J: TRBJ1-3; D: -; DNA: TGTGCCAGCAGCTCTTCGTCCTCTGGAAACACCATATATTTT; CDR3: CASSSSSSGNTIYF
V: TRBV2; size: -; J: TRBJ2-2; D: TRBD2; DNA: TGTGCCAGAGGACTAGCGGGGGGGTTTACCGGGGAGCTGTTTTTT; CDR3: CARGLAGGFTGELFF
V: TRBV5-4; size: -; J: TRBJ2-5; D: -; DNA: TGTGCCAGCAGCTTTGGCAGGGCCAGGGAGACCCAGTACTTC; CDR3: CASSFGRARETQYF
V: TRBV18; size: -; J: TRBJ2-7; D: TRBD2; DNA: TGTGCCAGCTCACCACCGGGACTAGCGGGAACCTACGAGCAGTACTTC; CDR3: CASSPPGLAGTYEQYF
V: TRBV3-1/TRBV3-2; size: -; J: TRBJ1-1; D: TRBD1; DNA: TGTGCCAGCAGTCTGGCAGGGGGGAACACTGAAGCTTTCTTT; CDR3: CASSLAGGNTEAFF
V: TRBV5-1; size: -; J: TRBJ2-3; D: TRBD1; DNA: TGCGCCAGCAGCTTACAGGGGATCCCCGCAGATACGCAGTATTTT; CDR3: CASSLQGIPADTQYF
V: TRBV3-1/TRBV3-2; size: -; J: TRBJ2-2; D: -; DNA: TGTGCCAGCAGCCGTGGTGGGGCAGGGCCCGTGAACACCGGGGAGCTGTTTTTT; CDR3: CASSRGGAGPVNTGELFF
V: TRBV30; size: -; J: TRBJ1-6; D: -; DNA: TGTGCCTGGAGCGTAGCGACGGCTTCACCCCTCCACTTT; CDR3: CAWSVATASPLHF
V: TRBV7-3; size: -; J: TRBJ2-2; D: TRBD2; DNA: TGTGCCAGCAGCTTTCGATCCGGGAGGGTCAACACCGGGGAGCTGTTTTTT; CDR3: CASSFRSGRVNTGELFF
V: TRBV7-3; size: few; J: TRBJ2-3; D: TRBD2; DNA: TGTGCCAGCAGTGTAACTAGCGGGGGCCCAGATACGCAGTATTTT; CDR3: CASSVTSGGPDTQYF
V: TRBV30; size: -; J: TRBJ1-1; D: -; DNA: TGTGCCTGGACGACAGGCTTGAACACTGAAGCTTTCTTT; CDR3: CAWTTGLNTEAFF
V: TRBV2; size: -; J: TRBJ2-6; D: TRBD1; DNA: TGTGCCACCCAAGGGACAGGGTCGGCCAACGTCCTGACTTTC; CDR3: CATQGTGSANVLTF
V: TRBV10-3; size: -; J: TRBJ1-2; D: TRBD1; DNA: TGTGCCATCAGTGATCGGAGGCAGGGGGAAGAAGGCTACACCTTC; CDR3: CAISDRRQGEEGYTF
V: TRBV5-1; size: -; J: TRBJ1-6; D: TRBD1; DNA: TGCGCCAGCAAAGGGACAGGGGCGGGTTCACCCCTCCACTTT; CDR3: CASKGTGAGSPLHF
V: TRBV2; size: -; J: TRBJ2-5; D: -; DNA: TGTGCCAGCATCCGAAGCCTGGGGCCCCAGTACTTC; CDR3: CASIRSLGPQYF
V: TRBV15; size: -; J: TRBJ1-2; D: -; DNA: TGTGCCACCAGCAGGGCACAGAACTATGGCTACACCTTC; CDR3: CATSRAQNYGYTF
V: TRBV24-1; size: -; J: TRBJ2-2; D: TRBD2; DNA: TGTGCCACCAGTGACTCGGGGGGGAGAGGGGAGCTGTTTTTT; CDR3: CATSDSGGRGELFF
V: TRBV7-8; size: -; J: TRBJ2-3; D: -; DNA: TGTGCCAGCAGCTTACCCTCCACAGATACGCAGTATTTT; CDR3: CASSLPSTDTQYF
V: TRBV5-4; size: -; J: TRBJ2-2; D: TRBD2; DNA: TGTGCCAGCAGCTTGTTAGCGGGGGGACCCGGGGAGCTGTTTTTT; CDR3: CASSLLAGGPGELFF
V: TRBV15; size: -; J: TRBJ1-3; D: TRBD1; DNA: TGTGCCACCAGCAGAGATCAGACAGGGGGAAACACCATATATTTT; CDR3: CATSRDQTGGNTIYF
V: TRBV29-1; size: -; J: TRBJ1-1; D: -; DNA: TGCAGCGTTGCCGGGGCTGAAGCTTTCTTT; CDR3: CSVAGAEAFF
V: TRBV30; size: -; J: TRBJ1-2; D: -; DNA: TGTGCCTGGAGTGTACAGGGTCACTATGGCTACACCTTC; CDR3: CAWSVQGHYGYTF
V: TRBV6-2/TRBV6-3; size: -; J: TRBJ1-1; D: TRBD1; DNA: TGTGCCAGCAGTTACTCGTCAGCAGGGGGCACTGAAGCTTTCTTT; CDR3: CASSYSSAGGTEAFF
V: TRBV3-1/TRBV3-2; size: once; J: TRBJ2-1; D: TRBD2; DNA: TGTGCCAGCAGCCATCCAGGGACTAGCGGGAGTTCAAATGAGCAGTTCTTC; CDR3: CASSHPGTSGSSNEQFF
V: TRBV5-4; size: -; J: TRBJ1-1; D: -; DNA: TGTGCCAGCAGCTTGGCCCCAGGGGCGAACACTGAAGCTTTCTTT; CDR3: CASSLAPGANTEAFF
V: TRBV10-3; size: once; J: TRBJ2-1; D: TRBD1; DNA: TGTGCCACGACAGGGGCTACGAATGAGCAGTTCTTC; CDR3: CATTGATNEQFF
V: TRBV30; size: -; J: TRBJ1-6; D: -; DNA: TGTGCCTGGAGTGTAAGACAGCCGGTGGCACCCCTCCACTTT; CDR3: CAWSVRQPVAPLHF
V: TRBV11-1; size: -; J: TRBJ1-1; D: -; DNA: TGTGCCAGCAGCTTAACTGGCAGGCTTGAAGCTTTCTTT; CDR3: CASSLTGRLEAFF
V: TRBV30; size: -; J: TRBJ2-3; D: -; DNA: TGTGCCTGGAGTCTAGACAGGTCCACGCAGTATTTT; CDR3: CAWSLDRSTQYF
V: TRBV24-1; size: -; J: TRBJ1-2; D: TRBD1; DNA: TGTGCCACCAGTGGCGGGACAGAGTATGGCTACACCTTC; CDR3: CATSGGTEYGYTF
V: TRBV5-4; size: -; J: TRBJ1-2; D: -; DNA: TGTGCCAGCAGCACAGGACGGACCTATGGCTACACCTTC; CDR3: CASSTGRTYGYTF
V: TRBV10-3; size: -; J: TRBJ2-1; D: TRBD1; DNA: TGTGCCATCGGTGGGACAGGGGGCTACAATGAGCAGTTCTTC; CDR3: CAIGGTGGYNEQFF
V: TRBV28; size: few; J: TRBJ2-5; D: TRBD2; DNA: TGTGCCAGCAGTTTTGGGGGACTAGACGAAGAGACCCAGTACTTC; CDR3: CASSFGGLDEETQYF
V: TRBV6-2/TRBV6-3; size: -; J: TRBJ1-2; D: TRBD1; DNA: TGTGCCAGCAGTTCGAGACAGGGCGGCTACACCTTC; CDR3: CASSSRQGGYTF
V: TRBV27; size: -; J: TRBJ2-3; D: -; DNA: TGTGCCAGCAGTTTACCAGCAGATACGCAGTATTTT; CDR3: CASSLPADTQYF
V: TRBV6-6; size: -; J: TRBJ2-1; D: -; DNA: TGTGCCAGCAGTTTCGGGGAATACTCCTACAATGAGCAGTTCTTC; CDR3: CASSFGEYSYNEQFF
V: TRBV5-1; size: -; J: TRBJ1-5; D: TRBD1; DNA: TGCGCCAGCAGCTTGGGGACAGGTTTTAATCAGCCCCAGCATTTT; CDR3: CASSLGTGFNQPQHF
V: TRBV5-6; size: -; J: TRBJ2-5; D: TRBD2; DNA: TGTGCCAGCAGCTTGTCCGGGACTACCGGGGGGGAGACCCAGTACTTC; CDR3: CASSLSGTTGGETQYF
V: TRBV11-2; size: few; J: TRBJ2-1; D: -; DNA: TGTGCCAGCAGCCCCGGAGTTAGTAATGAGCAGTTCTTC; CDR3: CASSPGVSNEQFF
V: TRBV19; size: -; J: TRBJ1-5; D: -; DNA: TGTGCCAGTAGAACAGGGTGGGATAGAGTCAATCAGCCCCAGCATTTT; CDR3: CASRTGWDRVNQPQHF
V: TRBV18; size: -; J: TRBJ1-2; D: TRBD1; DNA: TGTGCCAGCTCACCTCATCCTGGACAGGGCGATGGCTACACCTTC; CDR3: CASSPHPGQGDGYTF
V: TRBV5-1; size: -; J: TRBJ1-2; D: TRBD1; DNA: TGCGCCAGCAGCTTTGGGGGACAGACTAACTATGGCTACACCTTC; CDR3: CASSFGGQTNYGYTF
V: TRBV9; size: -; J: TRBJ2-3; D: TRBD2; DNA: TGTGCCAGCAGCGTAGCTGTCGGACTAGCGTACACAGATACGCAGTATTTT; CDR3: CASSVAVGLAYTDTQYF
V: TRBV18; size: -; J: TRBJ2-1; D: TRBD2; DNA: TGTGCCAGCTCACCGACTAGCGGGAGAACGGGCGAGCAGTTCTTC; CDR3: CASSPTSGRTGEQFF
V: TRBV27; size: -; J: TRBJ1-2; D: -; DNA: TGTGCCAGCAGTTTTCAGGGAACCTATGGCTACACCTTC; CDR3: CASSFQGTYGYTF
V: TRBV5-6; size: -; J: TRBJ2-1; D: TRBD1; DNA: TGTGCCAGCAATCGGGACAGGGTGGCCCCTGAGCAGTTCTTC; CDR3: CASNRDRVAPEQFF
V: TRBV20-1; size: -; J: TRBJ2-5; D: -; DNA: TGCAGTGCCGGGGGAGAGACCCAGTACTTC; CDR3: CSAGGETQYF
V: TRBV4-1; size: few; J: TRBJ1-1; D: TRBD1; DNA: TGCGCCAGCAGCCAAGCCATTCCGGGACAGGGGACTTGGGTTTTGGACACTGAAGCTTTCTTT; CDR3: CASSQAIPGQGTWVLDTEAFF
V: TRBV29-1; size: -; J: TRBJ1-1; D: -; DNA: TGCAGCATAGAGGCGAGTCGGAACACTGAAGCTTTCTTT; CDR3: CSIEASRNTEAFF
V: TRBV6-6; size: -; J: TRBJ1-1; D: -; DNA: TGTGCCAGCAGCCACGAAGGGGCGGAGAACACTGAAGCTTTCTTT; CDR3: CASSHEGAENTEAFF
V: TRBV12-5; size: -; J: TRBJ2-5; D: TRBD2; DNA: TGTGCTAGTGGTTTAGGAGCGGGGGGGGAGACCCAGTACTTC; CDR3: CASGLGAGGETQYF
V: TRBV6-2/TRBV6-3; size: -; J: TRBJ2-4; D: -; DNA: TGTGCCAGCAGCCCCGATGTGAGGGCTTTCGGCAAAAACATTCAGTACTTC; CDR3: CASSPDVRAFGKNIQYF
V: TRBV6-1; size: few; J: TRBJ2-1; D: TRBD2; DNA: TGTGCCAGCAGTGGCCCGGGACTAGCGTATTACAATGAGCAGTTCTTC; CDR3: CASSGPGLAYYNEQFF
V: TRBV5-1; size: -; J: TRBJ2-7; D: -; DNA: TGCGCCAGCAGCTTGGCTCCGGGGGCCTACGAGCAGTACTTC; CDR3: CASSLAPGAYEQYF
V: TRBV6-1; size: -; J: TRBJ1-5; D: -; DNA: TGTGCCAGCAGCCCCCAGGAGCGGCAGCCCCAGCATTTT; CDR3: CASSPQERQPQHF
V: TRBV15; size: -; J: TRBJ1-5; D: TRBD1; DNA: TGTGCCACCAGCAGCAGGGGGCTTGGAAATCAGCCCCAGCATTTT; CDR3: CATSSRGLGNQPQHF
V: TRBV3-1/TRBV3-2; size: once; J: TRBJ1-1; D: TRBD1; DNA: TGTGCCAGCAGCCAACCTCCAGGGGGGACTGAAGCTTTCTTT; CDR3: CASSQPPGGTEAFF
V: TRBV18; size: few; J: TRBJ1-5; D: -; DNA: TGTGCCAGCTCACCAATAAATAGCAATCAGCCCCAGCATTTT; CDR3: CASSPINSNQPQHF